One T cell receptor (beta chain) is described in this entry. Its cognate antigen is unknown. Negative isolation yielded CD4+ and CD8+ T cells, and FACS enriched TEMRA cells. The CDR3 is 14 residues long. The V and J ends lost 4 bases and 1 base respectively, with 10 bases between them. From germline, CDR1 is MNHEY and CDR2 SVGAGI. The record originates from a study of CD8 T cells in Susac syndrome. The RNA input was 0.5 to 1 ug, and it was reverse transcribed with random hexamers. TCRdb redid the calling of the immunoSEQ multiplex PCR reads with MiXCR, one entry per CDR3 protein. The sample records under 550,000 distinct CDR3 sequences, roughly 85% being singletons. Study-level points and caveats: The TCR sequencing and HLA analysis in the study involved a relatively small number of individuals, as the study acknowledged.

Material: CD8+ T cells from PBMCs. This chain joins TRBV6-5 and TRBJ1-1, with a possible D match to TRBD1 (5 bases). The receptor was derived from a human donor with multiple sclerosis. The CDR3 DNA is TGTGCCAGCAGTTCCATACAGGAGAACACTGAAGCTTTCTTT. This gives the protein CASSSIQENTEAFF.